This TCR beta chain is from a study of T cells after yellow fever vaccination. Whole-study results and caveats: Booster samples showed a return of most primary-vaccination clones (under 97% CD4, approximately 88% CD8).

This CDR3 is 11 amino acids long. The germline V gene has CDR1 DFQATT and CDR2 SNEGSKA (reference sequence). Trimming cost V 3 bases and J 7 bases, with 7 bases left between them. This clonotype turned up a few times. Its antigen remains unidentified. Via MiXCR, TCRdb re-called the 5' RACE reads, giving one row per CDR3 protein. Counted here are under 400,000 distinct CDR3 sequences, around 12% occurring once; the ten biggest clones make up about 3%. The clonotype originates from a man aged 18 to 35 who received the YFV17D yellow fever vaccine. This chain uses TRBV20-1 with TRBJ1-3; no firm D call. The sample was CD4+ T cells sorted from PBMCs, taken 15 days after the yellow fever booster vaccination. CDR3 in amino acids: CSASVLNTIYF. In DNA form, the CDR3 reads TGCAGTGCTAGTGTTCTGAACACCATATATTTT.